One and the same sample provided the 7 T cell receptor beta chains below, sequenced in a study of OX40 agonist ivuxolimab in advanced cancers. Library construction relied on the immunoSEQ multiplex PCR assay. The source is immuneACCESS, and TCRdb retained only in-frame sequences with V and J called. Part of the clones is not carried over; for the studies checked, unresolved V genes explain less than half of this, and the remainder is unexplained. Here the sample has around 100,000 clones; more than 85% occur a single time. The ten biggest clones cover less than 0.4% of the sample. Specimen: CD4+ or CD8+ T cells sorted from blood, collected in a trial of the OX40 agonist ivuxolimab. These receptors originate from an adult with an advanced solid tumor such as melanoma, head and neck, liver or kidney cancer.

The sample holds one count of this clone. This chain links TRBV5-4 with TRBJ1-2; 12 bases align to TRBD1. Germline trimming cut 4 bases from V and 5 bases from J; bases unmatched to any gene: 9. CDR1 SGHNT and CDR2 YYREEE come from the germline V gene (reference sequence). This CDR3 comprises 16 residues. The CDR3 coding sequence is TGTGCCAGCAGCCCGGGACAGGGGGCGATGGTATATGGCTACACCTTC. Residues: CASSPGQGAMVYGYTF.

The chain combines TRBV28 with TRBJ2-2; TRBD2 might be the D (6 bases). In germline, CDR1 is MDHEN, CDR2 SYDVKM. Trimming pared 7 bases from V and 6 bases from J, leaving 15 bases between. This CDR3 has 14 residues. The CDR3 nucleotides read TGTGCCAGCACCCCGACTAGATATTCCGGGGAGCTGTTTTTT. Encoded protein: CASTPTRYSGELFF.

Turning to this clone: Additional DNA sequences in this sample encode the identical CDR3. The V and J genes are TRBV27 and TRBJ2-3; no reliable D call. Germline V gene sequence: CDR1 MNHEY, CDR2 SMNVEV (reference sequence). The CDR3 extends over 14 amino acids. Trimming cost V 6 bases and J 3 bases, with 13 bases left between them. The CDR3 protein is CASSLQRGTDTQYF. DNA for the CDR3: TGTGCCAGCAGCCTACAGAGAGGTACAGATACGCAGTATTTT.

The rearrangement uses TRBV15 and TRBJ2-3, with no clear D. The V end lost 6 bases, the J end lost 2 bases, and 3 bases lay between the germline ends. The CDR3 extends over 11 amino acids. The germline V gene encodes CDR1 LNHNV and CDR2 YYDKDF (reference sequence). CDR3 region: CATSATDTQYF. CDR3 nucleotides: TGTGCCACCAGTGCCACAGATACGCAGTATTTT. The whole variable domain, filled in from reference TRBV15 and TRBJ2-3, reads DAMVIQNPRYQVTQFGKPVTLSCSQTLNHNVMYWYQQKSSQAPKLLFHYYDKDFNNEADTPDNFQSRRPNTSFCFLDIRSPGLGDTAMYLCATSATDTQYFGPGTRLTVL.

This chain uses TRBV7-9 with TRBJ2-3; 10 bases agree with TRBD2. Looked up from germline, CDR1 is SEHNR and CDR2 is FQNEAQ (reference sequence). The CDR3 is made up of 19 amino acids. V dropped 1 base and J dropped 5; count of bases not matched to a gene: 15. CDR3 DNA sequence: TGTGCCAGCAGCTTAGGGAGGTCTAGCGGGAGCCCGGTGGGAGATACGCAGTATTTT. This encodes CASSLGRSSGSPVGDTQYF.

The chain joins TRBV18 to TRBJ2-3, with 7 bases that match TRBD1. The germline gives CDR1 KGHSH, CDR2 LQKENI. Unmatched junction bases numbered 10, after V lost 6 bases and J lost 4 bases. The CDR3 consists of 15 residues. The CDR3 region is CASSLSGDRADTQYF. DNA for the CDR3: TGTGCCAGCTCCCTTAGTGGCGACAGGGCAGATACGCAGTATTTT.

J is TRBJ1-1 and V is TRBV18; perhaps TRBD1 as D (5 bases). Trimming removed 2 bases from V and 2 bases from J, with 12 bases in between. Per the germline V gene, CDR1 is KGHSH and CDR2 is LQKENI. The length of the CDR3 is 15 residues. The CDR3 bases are TGTGCCAGCTCACCAAGGGAGACAGTTAACACTGAAGCTTTCTTT. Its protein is CASSPRETVNTEAFF.